The entry that follows covers one T cell receptor (beta chain) sequence. The sample originates from a study of blood T cell repertoires in COVID-19. Study information: From the United States, Italy and Spain came samples of acute and convalescent COVID-19. T cells, B-cell-depleted T cells, or PBMCs provided the cDNA or gDNA that served as material.

The V gene's germline CDR1 is LNHDA and CDR2 SQIVND (reference sequence). V was shortened by 3 bases and J by 0 bases, with 9 bases between the two germline ends. The CDR3 runs to 15 residues. Authors' methods: Reference gene primers were amplified, and this amplification served to estimate nucleated cell counts. The method was immunoSEQ multiplex PCR; TCRdb's version includes in-frame clones alone and lacks a portion of them. V and J calls and clone size are copied from that table; D and trimming were computed from the DNA. The sample has around 200,000 clones, around nine tenths seen once; the top ten hold less than 15%.

The sequence came from a woman aged 18-30 years who had recovered from COVID-19. Source material: peripheral blood. The chain couples TRBV19 to TRBJ1-3; D is unresolved. The CDR3, as DNA: TGTGCCAGTAGTATCAGCAGGCTCTCTGGAAACACCATATATTTT. Translated: CASSISRLSGNTIYF.